The rows below give T cell receptor beta chains drawn from one sample of a study of T cell responses to AZD1222 COVID-19 vaccine. The assay was immunoSEQ multiplex PCR, and TCRdb's table has in-frame clones only and misses some. Of tens of thousands of clones in the sample, about 90% were seen once. Sequencing was performed on peripheral blood, taken on day 0 of AZD1222 vaccination. The receptor set was obtained from an adult in good health. Each CDR3 is given with its conserved first and last residue. A D gene is named only where the DNA matches it firmly.

D | J | V | CDR3 | DNA
TRBD1 | TRBJ1-4 | TRBV19 | CASNLGQGEEKLFF | TGTGCCAGTAACCTGGGACAGGGCGAGGAAAAACTGTTTTTT
- | TRBJ1-1 | TRBV18 | CASSPSGNTEAFF | TGTGCCAGCTCACCGTCGGGTAACACTGAAGCTTTCTTT
TRBD2 | TRBJ2-1 | TRBV6-5 | CASSYGAGNYNEQFF | TGTGCCAGCAGTTACGGAGCGGGGAATTACAATGAGCAGTTCTTC
- | TRBJ1-6 | TRBV4-2 | CASSQDRQGNSPLHF | TGTGCCAGCAGCCAAGATCGCCAGGGAAACTCACCCCTCCACTTT
- | TRBJ1-2 | TRBV5-1 | CASSSDFGYTF | TGCGCCAGCAGCTCAGATTTTGGCTACACCTTC
TRBD2 | TRBJ2-7 | TRBV3-1/TRBV3-2 | CASSQDSSGRHYEQYF | TGTGCCAGCAGCCAAGATTCAAGCGGGAGGCACTACGAGCAGTACTTC
TRBD1 | TRBJ2-2 | TRBV29-1 | CSVSGTADTGELFF | TGCAGCGTTTCCGGGACAGCTGACACCGGGGAGCTGTTTTTT
TRBD1 | TRBJ1-2 | TRBV7-9 | CASSRRGPPYGYTF | TGTGCCAGCAGCCGCAGGGGGCCCCCTTATGGCTACACCTTC
- | TRBJ1-3 | TRBV27 | CASSQAASGNTIYF | TGTGCCAGCAGTCAGGCCGCCTCTGGAAACACCATATATTTT
- | TRBJ1-3 | TRBV19 | CASSIRGSNSGNTIYF | TGTGCCAGTAGTATACGGGGATCTAACTCTGGAAACACCATATATTTT
- | TRBJ1-1 | TRBV18 | CASSPTMNTEAFF | TGTGCCAGCTCCCCAACCATGAACACTGAAGCTTTCTTT
- | TRBJ1-2 | TRBV6-5 | CASSPPEGRDGYTF | TGTGCCAGCAGTCCTCCAGAGGGGCGAGATGGCTACACCTTC
- | TRBJ1-1 | TRBV5-4 | CASSSRQDTEAFF | TGTGCCAGCAGCTCTCGACAGGATACAGAAGCTTTCTTT